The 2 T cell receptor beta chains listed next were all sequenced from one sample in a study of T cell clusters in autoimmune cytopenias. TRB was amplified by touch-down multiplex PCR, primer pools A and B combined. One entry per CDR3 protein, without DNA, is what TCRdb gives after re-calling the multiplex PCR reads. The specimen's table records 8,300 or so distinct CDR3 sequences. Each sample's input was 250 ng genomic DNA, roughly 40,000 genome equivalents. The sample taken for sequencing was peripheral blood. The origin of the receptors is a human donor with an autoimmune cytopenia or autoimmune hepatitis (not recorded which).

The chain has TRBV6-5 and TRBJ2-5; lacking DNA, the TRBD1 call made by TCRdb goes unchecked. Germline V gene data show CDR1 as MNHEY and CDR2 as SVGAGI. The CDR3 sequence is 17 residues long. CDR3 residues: CASSPGTGMTRGETQYF.

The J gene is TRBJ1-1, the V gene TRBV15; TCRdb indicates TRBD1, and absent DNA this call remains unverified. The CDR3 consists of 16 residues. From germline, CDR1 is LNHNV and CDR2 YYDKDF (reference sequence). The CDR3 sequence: CATSRGTRGGNTEAFF.